Presented here are 28 T cell receptor beta chains from one specimen sequenced in a study of OX40 agonist ivuxolimab in advanced cancers. Measured with immunoSEQ multiplex PCR; TCRdb has only the in-frame clones, and not every one. The sample has almost 35,000 clones; less than 85% are singletons. Sequenced here: CD4+ or CD8+ T cells sorted from blood, sampled in a trial of the OX40 agonist ivuxolimab. The source is an adult with an advanced solid tumor such as melanoma, head and neck, liver or kidney cancer.

This sequence joins TRBV18 and TRBJ1-1, with a weak D call TRBD1 (6 bases). Germline CDR1 and CDR2: KGHSH and LQKENI. V lost 5 bases to trimming and J lost 4 bases, with 14 bases between them. The CDR3 runs to 14 residues. The CDR3: CASSGKGGLTEAFF. CDR3 nucleotide sequence: TGTGCCAGCTCAGGAAAGGGGGGGCTCACTGAAGCTTTCTTT.

The rearrangement uses TRBV7-8 and TRBJ1-2; 10 bases map to TRBD1. Losses at the gene ends were 1 base for V and 7 bases for J; bases not matched to a gene: 12. The germline V gene has CDR1 SGHVS and CDR2 FQNEAQ. The CDR3 has 17 residues. The CDR3 nucleotides are TGTGCCAGCAGCTTAGATATGTTTGTGGGACAGGGGTCTGGCTACACCTTC. Translation gives CASSLDMFVGQGSGYTF.

The V gene is TRBV28, the J gene TRBJ2-7, with D unclear. Trimming left V 2 bases short and J 1 base short, with 6 bases between. The CDR3 is 13 amino acids. Germline lookup yields CDR1 MDHEN and CDR2 SYDVKM. The CDR3 region is CASSLRNSYEQYF. CDR3 bases: TGTGCCAGCAGTTTACGCAATTCCTACGAGCAGTACTTC.

The chain couples TRBV5-5 to TRBJ2-2, with D possibly being TRBD1 (6 bases). CDR1 SGHKS and CDR2 YYEKEE come from the germline V gene (reference sequence). This CDR3 has 13 amino acids. V was trimmed by 4 bases and J by 7 bases, leaving 11 bases between them. The CDR3: CASSQTGSGELFF. DNA of the CDR3: TGTGCCAGCAGCCAAACAGGGAGCGGGGAGCTGTTTTTT.

The chain employs TRBV6-1 and TRBJ2-7; TRBD2 aligns across 7 bases. The CDR3 spans 14 residues. Germline-derived CDR1 and CDR2 are MNHNS and SASEGT. V was clipped by 5 bases and J by 0 bases; unmatched bases: 4. The CDR3 is CASSMGGISYEQYF. CDR3 nucleotide sequence: TGTGCCAGCAGTATGGGGGGGATCTCCTACGAGCAGTACTTC.

This clone was seen only once. The J gene is TRBJ1-1, the V gene TRBV5-5; the match to TRBD1 covers 7 bases. The length of the CDR3 is 15 residues. CDR1 and CDR2 from the germline V gene are SGHKS and YYEKEE (reference sequence). The V and J ends lost 1 base and 4 bases, in that order; junction bases with no gene match: 7. This chain's CDR3 is CASSLINTGVTEAFF. DNA of the CDR3: TGTGCCAGCAGCTTGATTAACACAGGGGTCACTGAAGCTTTCTTT.

The chain employs TRBV2 and TRBJ1-4; D remains ambiguous. The CDR3 extends over 15 amino acids. V lost 7 bases, J lost 6 bases, and 18 bases lay in between. Per germline, CDR1 SNHLY and CDR2 FYNNEI. CDR3 bases: TGTGCCAGCAAATACCGACTCTTCCGTGATGAAAAACTGTTTTTT. Translated, it gives CASKYRLFRDEKLFF.

V usage is TRBV30 and J usage is TRBJ2-2; 7 nucleotides match TRBD1. The germline CDR1 and CDR2 sequences are GTSNPN and SVGIG (reference sequence). The ends lost 2 bases at V and 5 bases at J; junction bases unmatched: 5. This CDR3 has 14 amino acids. The CDR3 region has the DNA TGTGCCTGGAGTTCTACAGGGGCAACCGGGGAGCTGTTTTTT. This translates into CAWSSTGATGELFF.

This clone occurred a few times. This chain uses TRBV6-1 with TRBJ1-2, with TRBD1 as a possible D gene (5 bases). Trimming left V 1 base short and J 0 bases short, with 18 bases between. This CDR3 spans 18 amino acids. From germline, CDR1 is MNHNS and CDR2 SASEGT. Written as DNA, the CDR3 is TGTGCCAGCAGTGAAGTGGCCAGGGCCAAACATGCTAACTATGGCTACACCTTC. This codes for CASSEVARAKHANYGYTF.

The chain uses TRBV18 and TRBJ2-7; D gene ambiguous. The CDR3 spans 14 residues. CDR1 KGHSH and CDR2 LQKENI come from the germline V gene. Trimming removed 5 bases from V and 5 bases from J, with 16 bases in between. The CDR3 bases are TGTGCCAGCTCAAAACCGGGTCAGCCGGACGAGCAGTACTTC. Encoded protein: CASSKPGQPDEQYF. Together with reference TRBV18 and TRBJ2-7, the CDR3 gives the full variable domain: NAGVMQNPRHLVRRRGQEARLRCSPMKGHSHVYWYRQLPEEGLKFMVYLQKENIIDESGMPKERFSAEFPKEGPSILRIQQVVRGDSAAYFCASSKPGQPDEQYFGPGTRLTVT.

The chain couples TRBV5-1 to TRBJ1-5, with D perhaps matching TRBD1 (6 bases). CDR3 size: 16 residues. V gave up 0 bases and J gave up 3 bases, with 13 bases separating them. In germline, CDR1 is SGHRS, CDR2 YFSETQ. This chain's CDR3 is CASSLDPTGFNQPQHF. CDR3 coding DNA: TGCGCCAGCAGCTTGGATCCCACAGGGTTCAATCAGCCCCAGCATTTT.

The V gene is TRBV6-6, the J gene TRBJ1-2; 9 bases align to TRBD1. With 4 bases clipped from V and 6 bases from J, the junction kept 12 bases outside the gene matches. CDR3 length: 16 amino acids. Germline CDR1 reads MNHNY; CDR2 reads SVGAGI (reference sequence). CDR3 in amino acids: CASSFSSGQGMNGYTF. For the CDR3, the DNA is TGTGCCAGCAGTTTTTCCTCGGGACAGGGAATGAATGGCTACACCTTC.

The rearrangement joins TRBV27 to TRBJ2-7, with D tentatively TRBD2 (6 bases). The CDR3 runs 15 residues. V was shortened by 4 bases and J by 2 bases, with 15 bases between the two germline ends. The germline gives CDR1 MNHEY, CDR2 SMNVEV (reference sequence). The CDR3 region is CASSWGSGVTYEQYF. The CDR3 DNA reads TGTGCCAGCAGTTGGGGTTCGGGGGTCACCTACGAGCAGTACTTC.

This clone was recorded only once. This CDR3 reads CASCVRQGGYYEQYF. The CDR3 bases are TGTGCCAGCTGTGTCAGGCAGGGGGGGTACTACGAGCAGTACTTC. The gene calls are TRBV6-1 and TRBJ2-7; perhaps D is TRBD1 or TRBD2 (7 bases each). CDR3 length equals 15 residues. CDR1 is MNHNS, CDR2 SASEGT, per germline. V lost 8 bases to trimming and J lost 3 bases, with 20 bases between them.

A few counts support this clone. The rearrangement joins TRBV27 to TRBJ2-1; possibly TRBD2 for D (6 bases). Trimming stripped 6 bases from V and 10 bases from J, with 13 bases between. The CDR3 sequence is 12 residues long. CDR1 and CDR2 (germline): MNHEY, SMNVEV (reference sequence). CDR3 bases: TGTGCCAGCAGCACGGGGACTCCCGAGCAGTTCTTC. The encoded protein is CASSTGTPEQFF.

The chain has TRBV30 and TRBJ1-5; D remains ambiguous. The CDR3 length is 13 residues. The germline V gene encodes CDR1 GTSNPN and CDR2 SVGIG (reference sequence). Trimming took 1 base from V and 3 from J, leaving 7 bases between them. The CDR3 nucleotides read TGTGCCTGGAGTGATGGGTACAATCAGCCCCAGCATTTT. It codes for CAWSDGYNQPQHF.

The J gene is TRBJ2-5, the V gene TRBV28; D gene ambiguous. The DNA end lines up better with TRBJ2-7; the J call may be wrong. Germline CDR1 MDHEN, CDR2 SYDVKM. This CDR3 has 13 amino acids. CDR3 in amino acids: CASSLYSSYEQYF. CDR3 coding DNA: TGTGCCAGCAGTTTATACAGCTCCTACGAGCAGTACTTC.

This rearrangement joins TRBV9 to TRBJ2-1, with D possibly matching TRBD2 (6 bases). V lost 4 bases and J 0 bases, leaving 14 bases between the germline ends. The CDR3 consists of 16 residues. Germline V gene lookup returns CDR1 SGDLS and CDR2 YYNGEE. The CDR3 is CASSLRSGSSYNEQFF. CDR3 sequence (DNA): TGTGCCAGCAGCCTACGTAGCGGTAGCTCCTACAATGAGCAGTTCTTC.

This clone was counted between two and nine times. V and J are TRBV5-1 and TRBJ1-2; D is unresolved. Looked up from germline, CDR1 is SGHRS and CDR2 is YFSETQ. The CDR3 is 14 residues long. V was clipped by 6 bases and J by 6 bases, with 18 bases between them. CDR3 DNA sequence: TGCGCCAGCAAGATCAGGATAGGGAAGGATGGCTACACCTTC. Residues: CASKIRIGKDGYTF. Complete variable domain (other parts from reference TRBV5-1 and TRBJ1-2): KAGVTQTPRYLIKTRGQQVTLSCSPISGHRSVSWYQQTPGQGLQFLFEYFSETQRNKGNFPGRFSGRQFSNSRSEMNVSTLELGDSALYLCASKIRIGKDGYTFGSGTRLTVV.

The chain recombines TRBV10-3 with TRBJ2-5; tentative D call: TRBD2 (5 bases). The ends were cut back, 0 bases at V and 4 bases at J, with 12 bases in the middle. Germline values: CDR1 ENHRY, CDR2 SYGVKD. This CDR3 comprises 15 residues. The CDR3 region has the DNA TGTGCCATCAGTGAGTCTGGAGGATCCGGAGAGACCCAGTACTTC. This gives the protein CAISESGGSGETQYF.

V gene TRBV28 combines with J gene TRBJ2-5; TRBD1 agrees at 7 bases. The CDR3 has 14 amino acids. In germline, CDR1 is MDHEN, CDR2 SYDVKM. Trimming took 6 bases from V and 5 from J; bases not matched to a gene: 9. CDR3 coding DNA: TGTGCCAGCAGAGAGGGGGCCCTAGGGGAGACCCAGTACTTC. This codes for CASREGALGETQYF.

This chain links TRBV6-4 with TRBJ1-2; TRBD1 is a possible D gene (6 bases). This CDR3 is built from 13 residues. Between the trimmed V and J ends, which lost 5 bases and 8 bases, there was a span of 15 bases. Germline V lookup: CDR1 MRHNA, CDR2 SNTAGT. CDR3 DNA sequence: TGTGCCAGCAGTTTGGAACAGGGAAGAGGCTACACCTTC. Protein product: CASSLEQGRGYTF.

J is TRBJ1-5 and V is TRBV9; D might be TRBD1 (5 bases). The CDR3 is 15 amino acids. V lost 3 bases to trimming and J lost 6 bases, with 16 bases between them. Germline lookup yields CDR1 SGDLS and CDR2 YYNGEE. CDR3 sequence: CASSGNGGLFQPQHF. The DNA for the CDR3 is TGTGCCAGCAGCGGAAATGGGGGTTTATTTCAGCCCCAGCATTTT.

The J gene is TRBJ2-5, the V gene TRBV5-4; D unresolved. CDR1 is SGHNT, CDR2 YYREEE, per germline (reference sequence). CDR3 length: 13 residues. V lost 3 bases and J 1 base, leaving 7 bases between the germline ends. CDR3 protein: CASSSRFQETQYF. CDR3 in DNA: TGTGCCAGCAGCTCCCGGTTCCAAGAGACCCAGTACTTC.

The chain employs TRBV30 and TRBJ1-1; no clear D. The V gene's germline CDR1 is GTSNPN and CDR2 SVGIG (reference sequence). V was pared by 3 bases and J by 4 bases, with 6 bases between. CDR3 length equals 11 residues. The CDR3 spells CAWSERTEAFF. The CDR3 bases are TGTGCCTGGAGCGAGCGCACTGAAGCTTTCTTT.

The chain links TRBV19 to TRBJ1-4; D is unresolved. V was trimmed by 6 bases and J by 0 bases, leaving 5 bases between them. The length of the CDR3 is 13 residues. The germline gives CDR1 LNHDA, CDR2 SQIVND (reference sequence). The CDR3 loop is CASRDATNEKLFF. The DNA for the CDR3 is TGTGCCAGTAGAGATGCAACTAATGAAAAACTGTTTTTT. Full variable domain (outside the CDR3, taken from reference TRBV19 and TRBJ1-4): DGGITQSPKYLFRKEGQNVTLSCEQNLNHDAMYWYRQDPGQGLRLIYYSQIVNDFQKGDIAEGYSVSREKKESFPLTVTSAQKNPTAFYLCASRDATNEKLFFGSGTQLSVL.

In this sample, this clone turned up once. V usage is TRBV7-9 and J usage is TRBJ1-6; 11 positions match TRBD1. The V segment lost 3 bases and the J segment 5 bases; nucleotides outside the gene matches: 0. The CDR3 length is 15 residues. Germline V gene sequence: CDR1 SEHNR, CDR2 FQNEAQ (reference sequence). In DNA, the CDR3 is TGTGCCAGCAGCTTGGACAGGGGGCATAATTCACCCCTCCACTTT. Protein sequence: CASSLDRGHNSPLHF.

The V call is TRBV10-1, the J call TRBJ2-1; D may be TRBD1 (5 bases). Germline-derived CDR1 and CDR2 are WNHNN and SYGVQD (reference sequence). The CDR3 is 15 amino acids. V was clipped by 0 bases and J by 2 bases, with 8 bases between them. The CDR3 DNA follows: TGCGCCAGCAGTGAGTCGATAGGGGCCTACAATGAGCAGTTCTTC. This encodes CASSESIGAYNEQFF.